This T cell receptor beta chain was identified in a study of CD8 T cells in Susac syndrome. Random hexamers were used to reverse transcribe an amount of roughly 0.5 to 1 ug RNA. TCRdb passed the immunoSEQ multiplex PCR reads through MiXCR, listing each CDR3 protein once. The sample includes some 170,000 distinct CDR3 sequences, just over 90% seen only once; the top ten take over 0.11%. J lost 1 base, V lost 3 bases, and 3 bases had no gene match. This CDR3 is built from 16 residues. Germline lookup yields CDR1 SNHLY and CDR2 FYNNEI. The control group consisted of healthy donors matched for age and sex.

The sequenced material came from CD4+ T cells from PBMCs. The gene calls are TRBV2 and TRBJ2-3, with TRBD2 matching 11 bases. The sequence was obtained from a human donor in good health. CDR3 sequence (DNA): TGTGCCAGCAGTGACCTACTAGCGGGGGGCACAGATACGCAGTATTTT. Its translation: CASSDLLAGGTDTQYF.